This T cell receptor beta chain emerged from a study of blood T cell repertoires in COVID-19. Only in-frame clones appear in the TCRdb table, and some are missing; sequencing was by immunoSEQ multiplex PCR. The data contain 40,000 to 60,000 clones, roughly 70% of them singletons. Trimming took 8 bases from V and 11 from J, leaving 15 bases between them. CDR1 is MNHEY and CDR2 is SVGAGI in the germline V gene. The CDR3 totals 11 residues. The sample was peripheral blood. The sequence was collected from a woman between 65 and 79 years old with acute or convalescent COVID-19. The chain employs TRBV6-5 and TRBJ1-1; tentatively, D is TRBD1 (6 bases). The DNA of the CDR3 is TGTGCCAGCGGGGAGGGGGAGGGGGCTTTCTTT. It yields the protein CASGEGEGAFF.